A selection of T cell receptor beta chains follows, all from one sample in a study of blood T cell repertoires in COVID-19. Measured with immunoSEQ multiplex PCR; TCRdb has only the in-frame clones, and not every one. The sample contains some 340,000 clones, 85% of which appear only once. Sequenced material: peripheral blood. The receptors were sampled from a woman aged 18-29 years with acute or convalescent COVID-19. The CDR3 runs from the conserved cysteine through the conserved F or W.

v_gene | CDR3aa
TRBV29-1 | CSVRTGGYGYTF
TRBV5-1 | CASSLDPAGADTQYF
TRBV5-1 | CASSFHGARDEKLFF
TRBV4-1 | CASSLMGGQGTGELFF
TRBV5-1 | CASSLSGGSKVNSPYEQYF
TRBV19 | CASSITGAHPYGYTF
TRBV19 | CASSPGQGPYEQYF
TRBV5-6 | CASSFGDTGYGYTF
TRBV5-1 | CASSLQGSNYGYTF
TRBV19 | CASEGYNEQFF
TRBV9 | CASSPSPARVGIEQFF
TRBV19 | CASSTGTSGGYADTQYF
TRBV6-5 | CASSYSSFSGNTIYF
TRBV4-1 | CASSQTTGAAEAFF
TRBV6-5 | CASSYRGGINSPLHF
TRBV4-1 | CASSLGAGDYGYTF
TRBV29-1 | CSALPGQGTDTQYF
TRBV2 | CASSEGGGRSYTF
TRBV27 | CASSLGTGVNTEAFF
TRBV15 | CATSRARPGTGGSPLHF
TRBV10-2 | CASMTDSGANVLTF
TRBV6-1 | CASSEDRVGYEQYF
TRBV28 | CASSGTGGSATSYEQYF
TRBV5-4 | CASSPRQAYSYEQYF
TRBV19 | CASSMDRVSNQPQHF
TRBV19 | CASSWGGRGEDTQYF
TRBV9 | CASSVDPGGAGAPNQPQHF
TRBV9 | CASSVGESGGELFF
TRBV5-6 | CASSFAAGNEQYF
TRBV24-1 | CATSDPTRDRENGYTF
TRBV7-9 | CASSTIRGSSYNSPLHF
TRBV18 | CASSTGLAEEQYF
TRBV2 | CASSGFQGALKGNTIYF
TRBV11-2 | CASSWGTQRREQYF
TRBV11-2 | CASGGLGFYNEQFF
TRBV6-5 | CASKKGAGLYQPQHF
TRBV2 | CASSESAGGGTEAFF
TRBV28 | CASSKTGPLHF
TRBV9 | CASSVSQADNEKLFF
TRBV3-1/TRBV3-2 | CASSHLGGGTPYEQFF
TRBV6-5 | CASRGQGLQPQHF